Detailed here is one TCR beta chain. This clone has just one count. Its antigen specificity is not known. Per-nucleotide qualities are absent, and no much larger clonotype sits a single base away. The record originates from a study of blood T cell repertoires in COVID-19 (dated by TCRdb to 2019 to 2021). About the investigation overall: Collaborator samples came from the United States, Italy and Spain and covered acute and convalescent phases of COVID-19. The material from the prospective study consisted of cDNA or gDNA derived from T cells, B-cell-depleted T cells, or PBMCs. Subjects who had been exposed to COVID-19, were actively infected with it, or had recovered from it provided the deeply sampled blood TCRbeta repertoires that made up the dataset. The repertoires were made available in a free public database intended to serve as a resource for research on the immune response to SARS-CoV-2. The samples were drawn from two sources: the first 160 participants of the ongoing ImmuneRACE study, and 1,254 subjects contributed by 6 global collaborators. The sample metadata nearly always contained a de-identified subject ID, COVID-19 status, age in years and sex. HLA class I and class II types, where available, came from metadata supplied by the sample provider rather than from assay-based typing. What the research found in general, with its limitations: How much clinical and demographic metadata was included differed by source and by participant, and the metadata was provided uncurated.

The immunoSEQ Assay, a bias-controlled multiplex PCR, was used to amplify TCRbeta CDR3 regions from genomic DNA. The paper's processing steps were these. Within the assay, amplification of reference gene primers was used to estimate how many nucleated cells each sample contained. Sequence reads were collapsed and filtered to measure the absolute abundance of every unique TCRbeta CDR3 rearrangement. For each sample, productive Simpson clonality was calculated as the square root of Simpson's diversity index over productive rearrangements. TCRdb obtained this table from immuneACCESS and retained in-frame rearrangements with V and J assigned. These tables miss some clones; where compared with another copy, unresolved V genes account for less than half of the shortfall, and the remainder is unexplained. V, J and clone size were drawn from that table, and D and trimming were deduced from the DNA. The sample table lists roughly 250,000 clones, approximately 84% of them with a count of one. The ten largest clones take up around 3.3% of the sample.

CDR1 and CDR2 are read off the germline V gene as SGHNT and YENEEA. Here V drops 4 bases and J drops 6 bases, and the junction holds 4 bases not matched to any gene. The CDR3 runs 13 amino acids, cysteine and phenylalanine included. Only the CDR3 portion is preserved as DNA: 39 bases, with reading frame beginning at the first base. Participants in the prospective study were enrolled through a virtual design, were aged about 18 to 100 years, and lived in roughly 26 United States geographic areas. To assign participants to cohorts, the prospective study relied on clinical history that participants themselves reported in a screening survey and a study questionnaire. Each participant in the prospective study had whole blood, serum and a nasopharyngeal or oropharyngeal swab collected by mobile phlebotomists. Prospective study participants could optionally give additional blood draws and questionnaires over an approximately 2-month period. Before DNA extraction, blood samples from the prospective study were shipped at room temperature or frozen.

The chain uses TRBV11-3 and TRBJ1-1; 8 of the junction bases match TRBD1. Material: PBMCs or T cells enriched from blood (not recorded which). The sequence came from a woman aged 40 to 50 with acute COVID-19. The base sequence is TGTGCCAGCAGCTCCAGGGACAGGTCTGAAGCTTTCTTT. This is translated as CASSSRDRSEAFF.